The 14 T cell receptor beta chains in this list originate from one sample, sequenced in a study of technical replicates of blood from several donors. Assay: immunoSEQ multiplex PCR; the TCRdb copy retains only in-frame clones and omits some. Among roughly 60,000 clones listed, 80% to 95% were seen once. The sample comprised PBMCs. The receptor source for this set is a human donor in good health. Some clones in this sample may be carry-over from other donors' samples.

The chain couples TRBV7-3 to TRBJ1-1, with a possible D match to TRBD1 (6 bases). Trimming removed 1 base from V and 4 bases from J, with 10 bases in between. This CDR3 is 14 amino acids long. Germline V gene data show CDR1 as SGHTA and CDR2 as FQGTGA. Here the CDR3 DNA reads TGTGCCAGCAGCTTAATGGGGGCTAGCACTGAAGCTTTCTTT. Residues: CASSLMGASTEAFF.

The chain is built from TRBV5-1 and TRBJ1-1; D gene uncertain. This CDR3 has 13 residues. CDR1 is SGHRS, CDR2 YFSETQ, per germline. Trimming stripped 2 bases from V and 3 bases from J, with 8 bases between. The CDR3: CASSFREYTEAFF. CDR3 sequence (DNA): TGCGCCAGCAGCTTTAGAGAATACACTGAAGCTTTCTTT. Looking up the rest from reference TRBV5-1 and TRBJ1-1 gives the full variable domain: KAGVTQTPRYLIKTRGQQVTLSCSPISGHRSVSWYQQTPGQGLQFLFEYFSETQRNKGNFPGRFSGRQFSNSRSEMNVSTLELGDSALYLCASSFREYTEAFFGQGTRLTVV.

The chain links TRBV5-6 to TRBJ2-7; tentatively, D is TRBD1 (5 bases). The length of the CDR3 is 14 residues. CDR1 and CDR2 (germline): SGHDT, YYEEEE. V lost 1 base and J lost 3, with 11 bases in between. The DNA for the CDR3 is TGTGCCAGCAGCTTGAGGGCCAGGGACTACGAGCAGTACTTC. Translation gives CASSLRARDYEQYF.

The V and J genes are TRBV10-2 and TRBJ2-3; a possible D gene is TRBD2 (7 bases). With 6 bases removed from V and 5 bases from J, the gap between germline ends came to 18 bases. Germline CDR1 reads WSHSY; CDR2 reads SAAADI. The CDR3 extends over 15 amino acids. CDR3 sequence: CASSQGGGSIDTQYF. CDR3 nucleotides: TGCGCCAGCAGCCAAGGGGGGGGGAGTATAGATACGCAGTATTTT.

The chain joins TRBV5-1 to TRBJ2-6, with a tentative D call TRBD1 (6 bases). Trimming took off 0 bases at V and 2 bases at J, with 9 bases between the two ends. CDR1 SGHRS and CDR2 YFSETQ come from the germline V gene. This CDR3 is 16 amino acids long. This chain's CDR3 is CASSLDRTAGANVLTF. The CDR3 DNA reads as TGCGCCAGCAGCTTGGACAGGACAGCTGGGGCCAACGTCCTGACTTTC.

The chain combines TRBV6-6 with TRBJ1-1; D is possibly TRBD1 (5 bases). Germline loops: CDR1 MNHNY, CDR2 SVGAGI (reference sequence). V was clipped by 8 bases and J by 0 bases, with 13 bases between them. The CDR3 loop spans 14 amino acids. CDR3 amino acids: CASGRGSMNTEAFF. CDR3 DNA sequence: TGTGCCAGCGGGAGGGGAAGCATGAACACTGAAGCTTTCTTT.

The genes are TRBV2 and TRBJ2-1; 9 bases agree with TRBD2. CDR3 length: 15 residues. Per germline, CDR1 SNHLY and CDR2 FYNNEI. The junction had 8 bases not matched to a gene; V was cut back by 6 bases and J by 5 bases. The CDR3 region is CASSSIAGANNEQFF. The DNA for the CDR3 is TGTGCCAGCAGCAGTATAGCGGGGGCGAACAATGAGCAGTTCTTC.

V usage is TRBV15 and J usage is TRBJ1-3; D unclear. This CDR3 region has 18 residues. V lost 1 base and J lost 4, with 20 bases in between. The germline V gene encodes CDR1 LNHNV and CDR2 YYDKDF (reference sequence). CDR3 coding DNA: TGTGCCACCAGCAGAGGAATCTCACTACGGAGAATGGGAAACACCATATATTTT. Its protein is CATSRGISLRRMGNTIYF. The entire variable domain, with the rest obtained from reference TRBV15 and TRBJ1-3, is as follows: DAMVIQNPRYQVTQFGKPVTLSCSQTLNHNVMYWYQQKSSQAPKLLFHYYDKDFNNEADTPDNFQSRRPNTSFCFLDIRSPGLGDTAMYLCATSRGISLRRMGNTIYFGEGSWLTVV.

The CDR3 sequence: CASSLGAGATDTQYF. Written as DNA, the CDR3 is TGTGCCAGCAGCTTAGGAGCGGGGGCCACAGATACGCAGTATTTT. This chain connects TRBV11-2 to TRBJ2-3; 8 positions agree with TRBD2. J was trimmed by 2 bases and V by 1 base; bases with no gene match: 2. The CDR3 covers 15 residues. Germline V gene data show CDR1 as SGHAT and CDR2 as FQNNGV.

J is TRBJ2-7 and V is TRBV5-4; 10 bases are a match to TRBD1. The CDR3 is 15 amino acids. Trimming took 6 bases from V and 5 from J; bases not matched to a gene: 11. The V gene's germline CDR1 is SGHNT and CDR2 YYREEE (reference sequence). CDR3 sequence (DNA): TGTGCCAGCACCCAAAGCGGGACAGGGGCAAACGAGCAGTACTTC. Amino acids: CASTQSGTGANEQYF.

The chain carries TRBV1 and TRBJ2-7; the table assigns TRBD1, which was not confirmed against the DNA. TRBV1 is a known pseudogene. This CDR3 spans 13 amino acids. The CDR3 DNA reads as TGCACCAGCAGGGAAAGGGGGCTATACGAGCAGTACTTC. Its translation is CTSRERGLYEQYF.

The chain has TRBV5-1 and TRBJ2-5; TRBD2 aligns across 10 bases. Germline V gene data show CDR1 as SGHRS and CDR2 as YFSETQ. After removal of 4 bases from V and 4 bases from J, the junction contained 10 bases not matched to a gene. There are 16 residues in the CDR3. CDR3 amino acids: CASSTALAGDGETQYF. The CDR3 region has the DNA TGCGCCAGCAGCACCGCGCTAGCGGGAGACGGAGAGACCCAGTACTTC.

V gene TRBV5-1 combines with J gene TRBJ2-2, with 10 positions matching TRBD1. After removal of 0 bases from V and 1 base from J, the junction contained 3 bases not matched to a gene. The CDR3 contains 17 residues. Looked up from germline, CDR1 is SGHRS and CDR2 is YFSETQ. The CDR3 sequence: CASSLVRTGGNTGELFF. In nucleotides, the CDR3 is TGCGCCAGCAGCTTGGTCCGGACAGGGGGGAACACCGGGGAGCTGTTTTTT.

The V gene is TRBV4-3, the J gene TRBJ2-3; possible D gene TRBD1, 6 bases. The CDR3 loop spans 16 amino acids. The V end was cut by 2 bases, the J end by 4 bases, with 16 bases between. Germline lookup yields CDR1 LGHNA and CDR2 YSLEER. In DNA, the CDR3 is TGCGCCAGCAGCCAACAGGGGCCACCCCAGGCAGATACGCAGTATTTT. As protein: CASSQQGPPQADTQYF.